The 8 T cell receptor beta chains in this list originate from one sample, sequenced in a study of T cells in Graves' hyperthyroidism and ophthalmopathy. TCR beta CDR3 sequences were amplified from RNA transcripts. Researchers ran a first-round RT-PCR on the TCR CDR3 using the HTBI primer set. TCRdb passed the multiplex PCR reads through MiXCR, listing each CDR3 protein once. This table has roughly 700,000 distinct CDR3 sequences, 12% to 15% appearing once. Sequencing input: blood. The receptor source for this set is a woman under 30 with Graves' hyperthyroidism.

As for this clonotype: Since the CDR3 does not end with the conserved phenylalanine or tryptophan, this likely comes from a read error. The V gene is TRBV18, the J gene TRBJ2-2; D is possibly TRBD1 or TRBD2 (6 bases each). CDR1 is KGHSH, CDR2 LQKENI, per germline. The CDR3 is 16 amino acids. Trimming pared 3 bases from V and 1 base from J, leaving 12 bases between. DNA for the CDR3: TGTGCCAGCTCACCCCAGGGGACTCAGAACACCGGGGAGCTGTTTTCT. Its translation: CASSPQGTQNTGELFS.

On this clonotype: Possible read error: a much larger clone is one base away. A read error is likely, as this CDR3 ends without the conserved phenylalanine or tryptophan. The chain uses TRBV30 and TRBJ2-3; 8 nucleotides align to TRBD2. CDR1 and CDR2 from the germline V gene are GTSNPN and SVGIG (reference sequence). The CDR3 extends over 14 amino acids. V was pared by 6 bases and J by 6 bases, with 11 bases of the junction left unmatched. CDR3: CACQIAGIVDTQYS. The DNA for the CDR3 is TGTGCCTGCCAGATAGCGGGGATCGTCGATACGCAGTATTCT.

Only a few counts were recorded for this clonotype. This rearrangement joins TRBV28 to TRBJ1-2; unclear D gene. CDR3 length: 14 residues. Germline V CDR1 and CDR2: MDHEN, SYDVKM. V was pared by 5 bases and J by 4 bases, with 14 bases between. For the CDR3, the DNA is TGTGCCAGCAGTCTGGACGGGTTAGGCTATGGCTACACCTTC. Translating it yields CASSLDGLGYGYTF.

The table lists this clonotype with many counts. This rearrangement joins TRBV12-3 or TRBV12-4 to TRBJ2-7; TRBD1 aligns across 8 bases. V shed 5 bases and J 4 bases; nucleotides not matched to a gene: 10. The CDR3 sequence is 15 residues long. This chain's CDR3 is CASSTDRELVYEQYF. CDR3 nucleotide sequence: TGTGCCAGCAGTACGGACAGGGAGTTAGTTTACGAGCAGTACTTC.

This clonotype occurred a few times. V usage is TRBV11-2 and J usage is TRBJ2-7; TRBD2 agrees at 11 bases. The germline V gene encodes CDR1 SGHAT and CDR2 FQNNGV. Trimming removed 5 bases from V and 4 bases from J; junction bases left unmatched: 7. The CDR3 is made up of 15 amino acids. CDR3 protein: CASSATSGTSYEQYF. In nucleotides, the CDR3 is TGTGCCAGCAGCGCGACTAGCGGGACGTCTTACGAGCAGTACTTC.

This clonotype has ten or more counts. The chain carries TRBV7-2 and TRBJ2-3; D possibly uses TRBD1 or TRBD2 (6 bases each). V lost 10 bases and J lost 2, with 19 bases in between. Germline V gives CDR1 SGHTA, CDR2 FQGNSA. The CDR3 extends over 15 amino acids. CDR3 coding DNA: TGTGCCACCGCCGAGGGGGGCGTGATCACAGATACGCAGTATTTT. Its translation: CATAEGGVITDTQYF.

This clonotype was seen ten or more times. The J gene is TRBJ2-3, the V gene TRBV27, with 8 nucleotides matching TRBD2. Germline CDR1 reads MNHEY; CDR2 reads SMNVEV (reference sequence). Trimming at V came to 6 bases and at J to 2 bases, leaving 4 bases not matched to a gene. This CDR3 has 14 amino acids. CDR3 loop: CASSLSGTTDTQYF. Written as DNA, the CDR3 is TGTGCCAGCAGCCTTAGCGGGACCACAGATACGCAGTATTTT.

The chain recombines TRBV6-2 or TRBV6-3 with TRBJ2-3, with D tentatively TRBD2 (5 bases). Germline CDR1 reads MNHEY; CDR2 reads SVGEGT. V was cut by 5 bases and J by 2 bases, with 14 bases left in between. The length of the CDR3 is 15 residues. In DNA, the CDR3 is TGTGCCAGCAGTAGCGGCGTTGACCCCACAGATACGCAGTATTTT. Amino acids: CASSSGVDPTDTQYF.